Following are 32 T cell receptor beta chains from one sample sequenced in a study of Ad26.COV2.S vaccination and SARS-CoV-2 variants. TCRdb's table, derived via immunoSEQ multiplex PCR, lists solely in-frame clones and lacks some. Of roughly 270,000 clones listed, around 87% were seen once; the top ten hold less than 3.5%. This sample's treatment: some 19 received Ad26.COV2.S at low or high dose, single or two shots; several received placebo; per-sample allocation not given. On day 63 after the first injection, vaccine and placebo recipients gave samples. The material was peripheral blood, obtained in a trial of Ad26.COV2.S vaccine versus placebo. Every receptor here comes from a person between 18 and 65 years old who received the Ad26.COV2.S COVID-19 vaccine or a placebo.

V usage is TRBV2 and J usage is TRBJ1-1; 8 nucleotides match TRBD1. CDR1 SNHLY and CDR2 FYNNEI come from the germline V gene. Losses at the gene ends were 0 bases for V and 7 bases for J; bases not matched to a gene: 4. The CDR3 contains 14 residues. CDR3 amino acids: CASSEAPGGFEAFF. The CDR3 region has the DNA TGTGCCAGCAGTGAAGCGCCAGGGGGCTTTGAAGCTTTCTTT.

The CDR3 sequence is CASSPRPATTGELFF. The DNA for the CDR3 is TGTGCCAGCAGCCCCCGTCCGGCGACCACCGGGGAGCTGTTTTTT. The rearrangement links TRBV9 to TRBJ2-2; D remains ambiguous. This CDR3 comprises 15 residues. The V end was cut by 4 bases, the J end by 4 bases, with 14 bases between. Germline V lookup: CDR1 SGDLS, CDR2 YYNGEE.

This clone was detected a few times. The chain links TRBV5-4 to TRBJ1-2; TRBD1 matches at 7 bases. J gave up 7 bases and V 0 bases, and 6 bases lay outside the gene matches. Germline CDR1 and CDR2: SGHNT and YYREEE (reference sequence). CDR3 length equals 14 residues. This CDR3 reads CASSLGQGRSGYTF. CDR3 bases: TGTGCCAGCAGCTTGGGACAGGGACGTAGTGGCTACACCTTC. Using reference TRBV5-4 and TRBJ1-2 for the parts outside the CDR3, the full variable domain is ETGVTQSPTHLIKTRGQQVTLRCSSQSGHNTVSWYQQALGQGPQFIFQYYREEENGRGNFPPRFSGLQFPNYSSELNVNALELDDSALYLCASSLGQGRSGYTFGSGTRLTVV.

The V call is TRBV18, the J call TRBJ2-2, with TRBD1 matching 9 bases. The germline CDR1 and CDR2 sequences are KGHSH and LQKENI. This CDR3 contains 16 residues. Losses at the gene ends were 4 bases for V and 1 base for J; bases not matched to a gene: 4. The CDR3 DNA reads as TGTGCCAGCTCACAACCGGGACAGGGGAACACCGGGGAGCTGTTTTTT. Protein product: CASSQPGQGNTGELFF. Based on the CDR3 plus reference TRBV18 and TRBJ2-2, the full variable domain is NAGVMQNPRHLVRRRGQEARLRCSPMKGHSHVYWYRQLPEEGLKFMVYLQKENIIDESGMPKERFSAEFPKEGPSILRIQQVVRGDSAAYFCASSQPGQGNTGELFFGEGSRLTVL.

The chain combines TRBV3-1 (or the pseudogene TRBV3-2) with TRBJ1-4, with unresolved D. The CDR3 contains 15 residues. V gave up 1 base and J gave up 7 bases, with 13 bases separating them. Looked up from germline, CDR1 is LGHDT and CDR2 is YNNKEL (reference sequence). In nucleotides, the CDR3 is TGTGCCAGCAGCCAAGCCCGACACACGGGTGAAAAACTGTTTTTT. It specifies CASSQARHTGEKLFF.

This clone was counted once. The rearrangement uses TRBV6-5 and TRBJ2-5, with D possibly being TRBD2 (6 bases). Germline V gene data show CDR1 as MNHEY and CDR2 as SVGAGI. The CDR3 has 14 amino acids. Trimming left V 5 bases short and J 7 bases short, with 17 bases between. This CDR3 reads CASSRSSGRVTQYF. CDR3 DNA: TGTGCCAGCAGTCGGAGTAGCGGACGTGTGACCCAGTACTTC.

CDR3 loop: CASSRGGSGNTIYF. The CDR3 nucleotides are TGTGCCAGCAGCCGCGGGGGCTCTGGAAACACCATATATTTT. The J gene is TRBJ1-3, the V gene TRBV3-1 (or the pseudogene TRBV3-2); a weak D match, TRBD1 (5 bases). With 4 bases removed from V and 0 bases from J, the gap between germline ends came to 7 bases. This CDR3 comprises 14 residues. The germline V gene encodes CDR1 LGHDT and CDR2 YNNKEL (reference sequence).

This chain connects TRBV5-1 to TRBJ2-5; unclear D gene. The V end was cut by 2 bases, the J end by 2 bases, with 7 bases between. This CDR3 contains 13 residues. CDR1 is SGHRS, CDR2 YFSETQ, per germline. CDR3 region: CASSFVQQETQYF. DNA of the CDR3: TGCGCCAGCAGCTTCGTACAGCAAGAGACCCAGTACTTC.

The chain combines TRBV3-1 (or the pseudogene TRBV3-2) with TRBJ2-1, with D tentatively TRBD2 (5 bases). V lost 5 bases and J 6 bases, leaving 17 bases between the germline ends. Per the germline V gene, CDR1 is LGHDT and CDR2 is YNNKEL (reference sequence). The CDR3 has 15 residues. CDR3 loop: CASSSWGDNANEQFF. CDR3 DNA sequence: TGTGCCAGCAGCTCCTGGGGAGACAATGCCAATGAGCAGTTCTTC.

The genes are TRBV15 and TRBJ2-1; D possibly corresponds to TRBD2 (5 bases). Trimming cost V 0 bases and J 9 bases, with 6 bases left between them. The CDR3 totals 12 residues. Germline V gene data show CDR1 as LNHNV and CDR2 as YYDKDF (reference sequence). CDR3 region: CATSREAAEQFF. The CDR3 region has the DNA TGTGCCACCAGCAGAGAAGCGGCTGAGCAGTTCTTC. Based on the CDR3 plus reference TRBV15 and TRBJ2-1, the full variable domain is DAMVIQNPRYQVTQFGKPVTLSCSQTLNHNVMYWYQQKSSQAPKLLFHYYDKDFNNEADTPDNFQSRRPNTSFCFLDIRSPGLGDTAMYLCATSREAAEQFFGPGTRLTVL.

The rearrangement links TRBV5-1 to TRBJ2-1; D is undetermined. This CDR3 region has 13 residues. CDR1 SGHRS and CDR2 YFSETQ come from the germline V gene. With 0 bases removed from V and 11 bases from J, the gap between germline ends came to 12 bases. The DNA of the CDR3 is TGCGCCAGCAGCTTGGGTGAAAGGGCCCAGCAGTTCTTC. This translates into CASSLGERAQQFF.

The chain is built from TRBV6-6 and TRBJ1-3; D is uncertain. Per germline, CDR1 MNHNY and CDR2 SVGAGI (reference sequence). The CDR3 consists of 15 residues. Trimming left V 4 bases short and J 0 bases short, with 10 bases between. CDR3 region: CASSLDTNSGNTIYF. The CDR3 DNA reads TGTGCCAGCAGTTTAGACACCAACTCTGGAAACACCATATATTTT.

This sequence joins TRBV6-5 and TRBJ1-5; D uncertain. The CDR3 length is 12 residues. V was pared by 6 bases and J by 1 base, with 4 bases between. Germline CDR1 MNHEY, CDR2 SVGAGI. The CDR3, as DNA: TGTGCCAGCAGGTTAAGCAATCAGCCCCAGCATTTT. It encodes CASRLSNQPQHF.

This clone has a single count. V gene TRBV12-5 combines with J gene TRBJ1-5, with TRBD1 identical over 9 bases. CDR3 size: 16 residues. CDR1 is LGHNT, CDR2 FRNRAP, per germline. V lost 1 base, J lost 1 base, and 2 bases stayed unmatched. In DNA form, the CDR3 reads TGTGCTAGTGGTTTGGCCGGGACAGGGAGCAATCAGCCCCAGCATTTT. This sequence encodes CASGLAGTGSNQPQHF.

The V and J genes are TRBV7-6 and TRBJ1-1; no firm D call. Germline CDR1 is SGHVS and CDR2 is FNYEAQ. Trimming took off 5 bases at V and 5 bases at J, with 21 bases between the two ends. This CDR3 contains 16 residues. CDR3 bases: TGTGCCAGCAGCCGACCCCGCTCGGGAGGCGGGACTGAAGCTTTCTTT. This encodes CASSRPRSGGGTEAFF.

This clone was picked up a small number of times. Other DNA sequences in this sample translate to the same CDR3. V and J are TRBV12-3 or TRBV12-4 and TRBJ1-1, with 7 bases matching TRBD1. The CDR3 is made up of 12 amino acids. Trimming at V came to 6 bases and at J to 8 bases, leaving 6 bases not matched to a gene. The CDR3 region has the DNA TGTGCCAGCAGCCCTAGGGGGCTGGAAGCTTTCTTT. Protein product: CASSPRGLEAFF.

The rearrangement links TRBV7-3 to TRBJ2-7, with TRBD2 as a possible D gene (6 bases). CDR1 is SGHTA and CDR2 is FQGTGA in the germline V gene. V was trimmed by 1 base and J by 0 bases, leaving 10 bases between them. This CDR3 contains 15 residues. CDR3 in amino acids: CASSLRAGNSYEQYF. In DNA form, the CDR3 reads TGTGCCAGCAGCTTAAGGGCGGGGAACTCCTACGAGCAGTACTTC.

This sequence joins TRBV5-5 and TRBJ2-6; 10 positions match TRBD1. The CDR3 is 18 amino acids. The V segment lost 3 bases and the J segment 0 bases; nucleotides outside the gene matches: 6. Germline assignment: CDR1 SGHKS and CDR2 YYEKEE (reference sequence). The CDR3, as DNA: TGTGCCAGCAGCTCGGGACAGGGGATTTACTCTGGGGCCAACGTCCTGACTTTC. This encodes CASSSGQGIYSGANVLTF.

V usage is TRBV2 and J usage is TRBJ2-3; D assignment may be TRBD1 or TRBD2 (5 bases each). V lost 3 bases and J 1 base, leaving 14 bases between the germline ends. Germline V gene lookup returns CDR1 SNHLY and CDR2 FYNNEI. This CDR3 spans 16 amino acids. The CDR3 is CASSERGIPGTDTQYF. The CDR3, as DNA: TGTGCCAGCAGTGAGAGGGGAATTCCTGGCACAGATACGCAGTATTTT. Full variable domain (missing parts from reference TRBV2 and TRBJ2-3): EPEVTQTPSHQVTQMGQEVILRCVPISNHLYFYWYRQILGQKVEFLVSFYNNEISEKSEIFDDQFSVERPDGSNFTLKIRSTKLEDSAMYFCASSERGIPGTDTQYFGPGTRLTVL.

The V call is TRBV4-1, the J call TRBJ2-2; maybe TRBD2 (6 bases). Trimming pared 5 bases from V and 1 base from J, leaving 8 bases between. The germline gives CDR1 MGHRA, CDR2 YSYEKL. The CDR3 spans 14 residues. DNA of the CDR3: TGCGCCAGCAGCGGGGGGATGAACACCGGGGAGCTGTTTTTT. It is translated as CASSGGMNTGELFF.

The chain joins TRBV4-1 to TRBJ2-5; 12 nucleotides match TRBD1. CDR1 is MGHRA and CDR2 is YSYEKL in the germline V gene. This CDR3 region has 16 residues. Trimming took 3 bases from V and 5 from J; bases not matched to a gene: 7. DNA for the CDR3: TGCGCCAGCAGCCACAAACCGGGACAGGGGGCGGAGACCCAGTACTTC. It encodes CASSHKPGQGAETQYF.

The CDR3 reads CASSLSGTNTGELFF. The CDR3 DNA reads as TGTGCCAGCAGTTTATCGGGGACGAACACCGGGGAGCTGTTTTTT. This chain uses TRBV27 with TRBJ2-2; no reliable D call. V lost 0 bases and J 0 bases, leaving 5 bases between the germline ends. Germline V gene data show CDR1 as MNHEY and CDR2 as SMNVEV (reference sequence). This CDR3 contains 15 residues.

V is TRBV18 and J is TRBJ2-7; D ambiguous. Trimming removed 3 bases from V and 0 bases from J, with 6 bases in between. Germline V gene data show CDR1 as KGHSH and CDR2 as LQKENI. The CDR3 loop spans 13 amino acids. The CDR3 is CASSPTYSYEQYF. The CDR3 DNA reads TGTGCCAGCTCACCGACGTACTCCTACGAGCAGTACTTC.

This clone was observed a single time. The chain has TRBV5-6 and TRBJ1-5; TRBD1 matches 7 bases. V lost 4 bases and J lost 4; bases outside the gene matches: 5. CDR3 length equals 14 residues. The germline CDR1 and CDR2 sequences are SGHDT and YYEEEE. DNA for the CDR3: TGTGCCAGCAGCCGGGGGACAGTTAATCAGCCCCAGCATTTT. Encoded protein: CASSRGTVNQPQHF.

The J gene is TRBJ1-6, the V gene TRBV28; D may be TRBD1 (5 bases). The germline CDR1 and CDR2 sequences are MDHEN and SYDVKM. Between the trimmed V and J ends, which lost 6 bases and 9 bases, there was a span of 21 bases. The CDR3 consists of 16 residues. In DNA, the CDR3 is TGTGCCAGCAGCCCTTGGCGGGGAAACCAGGGTTCACCCCTCCACTTT. It encodes CASSPWRGNQGSPLHF.

The V call is TRBV6-1, the J call TRBJ2-3, with 16 bases fitting TRBD2. The CDR3 is 17 amino acids. V trimming: 2 bases; J trimming: 3 bases; junction bases outside the gene matches: 2. The V gene's germline CDR1 is MNHNS and CDR2 SASEGT. The CDR3 sequence is CASSESGLAGGTDTQYF. The CDR3 DNA follows: TGTGCCAGCAGTGAATCGGGACTAGCGGGGGGGACAGATACGCAGTATTTT.

The chain employs TRBV15 and TRBJ2-3, with D unresolved. This CDR3 is 15 amino acids long. CDR1 is LNHNV, CDR2 YYDKDF, per germline (reference sequence). V shed 1 base and J shed 0 bases, with 8 bases lying between them. CDR3 DNA sequence: TGTGCCACCAGCAGAGGAGACACAAGCACAGATACGCAGTATTTT. Translating gives CATSRGDTSTDTQYF. The variable domain in full, with the rest retrieved from reference TRBV15 and TRBJ2-3, is DAMVIQNPRYQVTQFGKPVTLSCSQTLNHNVMYWYQQKSSQAPKLLFHYYDKDFNNEADTPDNFQSRRPNTSFCFLDIRSPGLGDTAMYLCATSRGDTSTDTQYFGPGTRLTVL.

This clone was picked up one time. The chain has TRBV28 and TRBJ2-7; D may be TRBD2 (7 bases). The CDR3 sequence is 14 residues long. Germline V lookup: CDR1 MDHEN, CDR2 SYDVKM. V lost 7 bases and J 0 bases, leaving 13 bases between the germline ends. DNA for the CDR3: TGTGCCAGCAACGAGGGGGGGAACTCCTACGAGCAGTACTTC. Protein sequence: CASNEGGNSYEQYF.

The table lists this clone with a count of one. The CDR3 DNA reads TGTGCCAGCAGCATAAGGGGAGACACTGAAGCTTTCTTT. As protein: CASSIRGDTEAFF. The chain has TRBV7-8 and TRBJ1-1; TRBD1 is a possible D gene (5 bases). The CDR3 loop spans 13 amino acids. Germline V gene lookup returns CDR1 SGHVS and CDR2 FQNEAQ. V lost 5 bases, J lost 3 bases, and 10 bases lay in between.

This clone appeared a single time. The rearrangement links TRBV3-1 (or the pseudogene TRBV3-2) to TRBJ2-1; D ambiguous. Trimming pared 1 base from V and 2 bases from J, leaving 9 bases between. Germline V lookup: CDR1 LGHDT, CDR2 YNNKEL (reference sequence). This CDR3 has 15 residues. The chain's CDR3 is CASSQGIPTYNEQFF. In nucleotides, the CDR3 is TGTGCCAGCAGCCAAGGGATCCCCACCTACAATGAGCAGTTCTTC.

The chain employs TRBV7-3 and TRBJ2-5; TRBD2 matches 12 bases. V trimming: 5 bases; J trimming: 5 bases; junction bases outside the gene matches: 9. The V gene's germline CDR1 is SGHTA and CDR2 FQGTGA. The CDR3 loop spans 16 amino acids. The CDR3 bases are TGTGCCAGCAGCCTCGGGACTAGCGGGTCGAGGGAGACCCAGTACTTC. Protein product: CASSLGTSGSRETQYF.

The DNA of the CDR3 is TGTGCCAGCAATGGATTGGCCGGAGAGACCCAGTACTTC. Protein: CASNGLAGETQYF. V usage is TRBV12-3 or TRBV12-4 and J usage is TRBJ2-5; D is unresolved. The V and J ends lost 7 bases and 4 bases respectively, with 13 bases between them. The CDR3 has 13 residues.